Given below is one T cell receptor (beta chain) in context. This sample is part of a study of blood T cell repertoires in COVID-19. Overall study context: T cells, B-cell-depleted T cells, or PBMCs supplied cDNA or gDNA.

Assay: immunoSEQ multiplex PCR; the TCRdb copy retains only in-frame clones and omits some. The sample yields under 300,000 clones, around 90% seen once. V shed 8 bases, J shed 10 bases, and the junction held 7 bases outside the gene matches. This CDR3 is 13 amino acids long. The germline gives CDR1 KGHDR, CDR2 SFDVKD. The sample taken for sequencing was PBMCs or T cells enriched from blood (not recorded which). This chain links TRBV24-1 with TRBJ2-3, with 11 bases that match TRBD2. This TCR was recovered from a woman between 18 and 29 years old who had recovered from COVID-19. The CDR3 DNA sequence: TGTGCCACCAACCTAGCGGGAGGCGGCGCGCAGTATTTT. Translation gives CATNLAGGGAQYF.